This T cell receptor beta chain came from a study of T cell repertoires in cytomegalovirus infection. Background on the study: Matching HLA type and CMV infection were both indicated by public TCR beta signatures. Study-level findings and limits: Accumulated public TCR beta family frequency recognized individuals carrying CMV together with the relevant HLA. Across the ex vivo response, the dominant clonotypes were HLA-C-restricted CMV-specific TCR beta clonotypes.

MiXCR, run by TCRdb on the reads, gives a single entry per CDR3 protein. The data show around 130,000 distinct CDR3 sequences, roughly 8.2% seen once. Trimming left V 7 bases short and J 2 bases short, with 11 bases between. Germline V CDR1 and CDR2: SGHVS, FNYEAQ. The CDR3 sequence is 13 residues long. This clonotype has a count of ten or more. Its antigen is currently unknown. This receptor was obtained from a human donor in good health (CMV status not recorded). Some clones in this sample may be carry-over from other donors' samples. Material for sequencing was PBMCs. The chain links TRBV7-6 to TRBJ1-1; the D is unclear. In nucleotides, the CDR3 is TGTGCCAGCATCACGACCCGAAACACTGAAGCTTTCTTT. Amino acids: CASITTRNTEAFF.